The clone carrying this T cell receptor beta chain was seen repeatedly, ten times or more. Its antigen is unknown. Indicated time point: newly diagnosed GD, antithyroid drugs for less than 3 months. Researchers made the TCR library from RNA that was extracted from PBMCs. Through Arm-PCR of CDR3 regions and iRepertoire HTBI primers, TCR beta libraries were built. TCRdb re-analysed the multiplex PCR reads in MiXCR, keeping a single row per CDR3 protein. The table includes roughly 360,000 distinct CDR3 sequences, roughly 12% detected once. V lost 6 bases to trimming and J lost 6 bases, with 16 bases between them. The germline V gene has CDR1 SNHLY and CDR2 FYNNEI. The CDR3 has 14 residues. The sample originates from a study of regulatory T cells in long-lasting Graves disease. Notes on the study in general: Persistent disease favored TRBV28, TRBJ1-2 and TRBJ2-5.

The same specimen was also included in a second study, on T cells in Graves' hyperthyroidism and ophthalmopathy. According to that study: No progression to ophthalmopathy during 18 months of follow-up defined stable disease. The model anticipated ophthalmopathy a median about six months pre-onset.

The receptor was derived from a woman between 18 and 29 years old with Graves disease. The chain is built from TRBV2 and TRBJ2-3; D is undetermined. The starting material was peripheral blood mononuclear cells (PBMCs), obtained at new diagnosis, from a patient treated with antithyroid drugs. CDR3 protein: CASSSRPPPDTQYF. CDR3 in DNA: TGTGCCAGCAGCTCACGGCCCCCCCCGGATACGCAGTATTTT.